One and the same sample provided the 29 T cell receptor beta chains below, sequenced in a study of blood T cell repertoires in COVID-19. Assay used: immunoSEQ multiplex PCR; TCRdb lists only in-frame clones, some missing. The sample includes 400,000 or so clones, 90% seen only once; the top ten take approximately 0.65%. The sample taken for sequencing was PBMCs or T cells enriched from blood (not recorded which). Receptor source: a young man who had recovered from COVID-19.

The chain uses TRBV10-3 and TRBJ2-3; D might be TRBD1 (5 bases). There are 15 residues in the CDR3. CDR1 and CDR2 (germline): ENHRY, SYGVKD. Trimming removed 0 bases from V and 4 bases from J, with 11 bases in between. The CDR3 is CAISESVGEADTQYF. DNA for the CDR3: TGTGCCATCAGTGAGTCGGTAGGGGAAGCAGATACGCAGTATTTT.

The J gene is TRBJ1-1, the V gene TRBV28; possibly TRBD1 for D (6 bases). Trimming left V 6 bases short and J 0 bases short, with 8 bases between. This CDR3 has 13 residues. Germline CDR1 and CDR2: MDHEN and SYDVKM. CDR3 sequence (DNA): TGTGCCAGCAGAACAGGGCTGAACACTGAAGCTTTCTTT. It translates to CASRTGLNTEAFF. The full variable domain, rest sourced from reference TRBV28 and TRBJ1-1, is DVKVTQSSRYLVKRTGEKVFLECVQDMDHENMFWYRQDPGLGLRLIYFSYDVKMKEKGDIPEGYSVSREKKERFSLILESASTNQTSMYLCASRTGLNTEAFFGQGTRLTVV.

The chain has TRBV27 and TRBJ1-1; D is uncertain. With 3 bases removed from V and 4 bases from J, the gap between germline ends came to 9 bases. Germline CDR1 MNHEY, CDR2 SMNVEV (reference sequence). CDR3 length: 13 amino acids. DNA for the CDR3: TGTGCCAGCAGTTTGCATGTCGGCACTGAAGCTTTCTTT. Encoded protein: CASSLHVGTEAFF.

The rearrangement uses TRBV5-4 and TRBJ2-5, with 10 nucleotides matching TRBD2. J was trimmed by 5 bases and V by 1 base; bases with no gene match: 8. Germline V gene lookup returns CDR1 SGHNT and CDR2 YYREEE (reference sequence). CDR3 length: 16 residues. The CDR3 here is CASSLRSGGAGETQYF. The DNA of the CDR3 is TGTGCCAGCAGCTTGAGAAGCGGGGGGGCCGGGGAGACCCAGTACTTC.

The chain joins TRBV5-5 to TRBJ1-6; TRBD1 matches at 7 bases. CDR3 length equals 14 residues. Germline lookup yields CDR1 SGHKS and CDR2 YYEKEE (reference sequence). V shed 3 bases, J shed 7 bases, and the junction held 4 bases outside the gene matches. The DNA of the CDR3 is TGTGCCAGCAGCTCGACAGGGAGGAATTCACCCCTCCACTTT. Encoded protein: CASSSTGRNSPLHF.

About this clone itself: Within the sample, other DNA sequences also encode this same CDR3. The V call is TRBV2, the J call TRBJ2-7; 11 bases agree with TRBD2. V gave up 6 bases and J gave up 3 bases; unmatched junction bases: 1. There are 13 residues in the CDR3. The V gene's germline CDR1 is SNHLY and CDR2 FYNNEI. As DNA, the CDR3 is TGTGCCAGCAGCGGACTAGCGGGCTACGAGCAGTACTTC. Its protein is CASSGLAGYEQYF.

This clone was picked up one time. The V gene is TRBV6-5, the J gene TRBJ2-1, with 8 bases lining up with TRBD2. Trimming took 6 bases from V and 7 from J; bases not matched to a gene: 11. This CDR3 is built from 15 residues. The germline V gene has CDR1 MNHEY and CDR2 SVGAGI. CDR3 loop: CASSQRLAGFNEQFF. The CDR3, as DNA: TGTGCCAGCAGCCAGCGGCTAGCGGGCTTTAATGAGCAGTTCTTC.

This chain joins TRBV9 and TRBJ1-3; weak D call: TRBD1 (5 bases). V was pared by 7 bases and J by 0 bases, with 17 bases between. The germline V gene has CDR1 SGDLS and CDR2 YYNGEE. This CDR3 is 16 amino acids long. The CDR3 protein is CASGGLVPSSGNTIYF. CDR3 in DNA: TGTGCCAGCGGGGGGTTGGTTCCGAGCTCTGGAAACACCATATATTTT.

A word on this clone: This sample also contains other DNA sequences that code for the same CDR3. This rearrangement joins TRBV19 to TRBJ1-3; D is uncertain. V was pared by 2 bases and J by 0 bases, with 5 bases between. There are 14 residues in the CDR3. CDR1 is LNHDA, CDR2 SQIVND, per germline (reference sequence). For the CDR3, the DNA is TGTGCCAGTAGTATAACCGGCTCTGGAAACACCATATATTTT. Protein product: CASSITGSGNTIYF.

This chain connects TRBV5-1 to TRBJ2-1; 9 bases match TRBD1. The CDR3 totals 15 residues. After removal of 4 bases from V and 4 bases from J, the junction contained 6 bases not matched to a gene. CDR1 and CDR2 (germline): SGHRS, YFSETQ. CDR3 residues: CASSPTTGGYNEQFF. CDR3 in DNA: TGCGCCAGCAGCCCAACGACAGGGGGTTACAATGAGCAGTTCTTC.

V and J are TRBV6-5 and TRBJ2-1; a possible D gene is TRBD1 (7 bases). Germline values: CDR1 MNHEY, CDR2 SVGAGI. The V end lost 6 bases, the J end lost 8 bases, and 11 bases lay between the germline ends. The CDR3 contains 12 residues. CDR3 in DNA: TGTGCCAGCAGCCCAGGGGGGCATGAGCAGTTCTTC. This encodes CASSPGGHEQFF.

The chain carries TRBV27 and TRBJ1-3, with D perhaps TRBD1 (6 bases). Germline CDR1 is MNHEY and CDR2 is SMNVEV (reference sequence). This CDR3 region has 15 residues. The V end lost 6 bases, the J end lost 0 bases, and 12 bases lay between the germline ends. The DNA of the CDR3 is TGTGCCAGCAGGGCAGGGGCCGCCTCTGGAAACACCATATATTTT. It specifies CASRAGAASGNTIYF.

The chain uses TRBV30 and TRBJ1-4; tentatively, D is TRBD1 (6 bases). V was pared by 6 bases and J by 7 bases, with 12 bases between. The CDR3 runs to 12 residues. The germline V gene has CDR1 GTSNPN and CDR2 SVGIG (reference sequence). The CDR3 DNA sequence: TGTGCCTGTCCCGGGGGGCCTGAAAAACTGTTTTTT. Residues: CACPGGPEKLFF.

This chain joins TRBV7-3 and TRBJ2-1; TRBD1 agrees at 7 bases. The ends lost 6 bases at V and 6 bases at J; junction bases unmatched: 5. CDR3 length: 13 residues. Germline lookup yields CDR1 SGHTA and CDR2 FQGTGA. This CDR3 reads CASRPTGFNEQFF. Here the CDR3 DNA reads TGTGCCAGCAGACCGACAGGGTTCAATGAGCAGTTCTTC.

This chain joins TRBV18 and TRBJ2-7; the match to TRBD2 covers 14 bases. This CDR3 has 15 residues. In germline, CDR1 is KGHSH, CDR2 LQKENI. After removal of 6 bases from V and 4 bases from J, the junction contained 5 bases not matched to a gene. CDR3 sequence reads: CASSVGTSGGYEQYF. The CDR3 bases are TGTGCCAGCTCCGTAGGGACTAGCGGGGGTTACGAGCAGTACTTC. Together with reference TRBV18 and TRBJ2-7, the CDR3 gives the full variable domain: NAGVMQNPRHLVRRRGQEARLRCSPMKGHSHVYWYRQLPEEGLKFMVYLQKENIIDESGMPKERFSAEFPKEGPSILRIQQVVRGDSAAYFCASSVGTSGGYEQYFGPGTRLTVT.

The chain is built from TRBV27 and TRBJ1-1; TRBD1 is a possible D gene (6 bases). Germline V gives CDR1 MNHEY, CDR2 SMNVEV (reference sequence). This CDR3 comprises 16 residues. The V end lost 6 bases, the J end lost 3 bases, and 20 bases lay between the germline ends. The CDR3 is CASRLTPGDRHTEAFF. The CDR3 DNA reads TGTGCCAGCAGACTGACACCAGGGGACCGACACACTGAAGCTTTCTTT.

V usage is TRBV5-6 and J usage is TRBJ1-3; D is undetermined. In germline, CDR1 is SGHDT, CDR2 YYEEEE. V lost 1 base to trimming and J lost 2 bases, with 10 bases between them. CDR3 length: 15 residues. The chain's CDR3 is CASSLSFSAGNTIYF. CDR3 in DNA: TGTGCCAGCAGCTTGTCTTTTTCTGCTGGAAACACCATATATTTT. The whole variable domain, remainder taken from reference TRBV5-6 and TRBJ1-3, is DAGVTQSPTHLIKTRGQQVTLRCSPKSGHDTVSWYQQALGQGPQFIFQYYEEEERQRGNFPDRFSGHQFPNYSSELNVNALLLGDSALYLCASSLSFSAGNTIYFGEGSWLTVV.

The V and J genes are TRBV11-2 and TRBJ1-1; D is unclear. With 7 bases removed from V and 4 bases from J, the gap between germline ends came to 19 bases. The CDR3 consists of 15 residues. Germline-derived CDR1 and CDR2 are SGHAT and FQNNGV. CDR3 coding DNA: TGTGCCAGCACCTACTCCCGGGTCGGAGGCACTGAAGCTTTCTTT. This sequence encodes CASTYSRVGGTEAFF.

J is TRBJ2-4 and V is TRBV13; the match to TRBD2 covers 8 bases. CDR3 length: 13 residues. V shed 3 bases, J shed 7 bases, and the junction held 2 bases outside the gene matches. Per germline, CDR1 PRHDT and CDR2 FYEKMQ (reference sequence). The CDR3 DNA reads TGTGCCAGCAGCTTCGGACTAGCCAACATTCAGTACTTC. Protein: CASSFGLANIQYF. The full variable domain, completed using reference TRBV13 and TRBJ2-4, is AAGVIQSPRHLIKEKRETATLKCYPIPRHDTVYWYQQGPGQDPQFLISFYEKMQSDKGSIPDRFSAQQFSDYHSELNMSSLELGDSALYFCASSFGLANIQYFGAGTRLSVL.

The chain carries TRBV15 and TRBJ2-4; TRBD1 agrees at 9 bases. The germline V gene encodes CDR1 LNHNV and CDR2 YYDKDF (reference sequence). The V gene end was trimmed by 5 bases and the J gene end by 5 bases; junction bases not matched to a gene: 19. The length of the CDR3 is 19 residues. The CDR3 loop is CATSAPKRSDTGGQNIQYF. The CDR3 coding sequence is TGTGCCACCAGCGCTCCCAAAAGGTCCGATACAGGGGGCCAAAACATTCAGTACTTC. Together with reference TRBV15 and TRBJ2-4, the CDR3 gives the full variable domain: DAMVIQNPRYQVTQFGKPVTLSCSQTLNHNVMYWYQQKSSQAPKLLFHYYDKDFNNEADTPDNFQSRRPNTSFCFLDIRSPGLGDTAMYLCATSAPKRSDTGGQNIQYFGAGTRLSVL.

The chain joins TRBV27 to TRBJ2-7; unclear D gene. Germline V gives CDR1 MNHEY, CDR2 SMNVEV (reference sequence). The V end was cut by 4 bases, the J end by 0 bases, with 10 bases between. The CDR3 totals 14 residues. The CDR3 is CASSSASSSYEQYF. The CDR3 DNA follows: TGTGCCAGCAGTTCCGCATCGAGCTCCTACGAGCAGTACTTC.

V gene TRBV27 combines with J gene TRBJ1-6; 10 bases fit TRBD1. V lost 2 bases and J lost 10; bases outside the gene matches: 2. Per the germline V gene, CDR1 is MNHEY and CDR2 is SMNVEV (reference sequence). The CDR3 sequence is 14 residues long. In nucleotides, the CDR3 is TGTGCCAGCAGTTTAGACAGGGGGCGGTCACCCCTCCACTTT. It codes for CASSLDRGRSPLHF.

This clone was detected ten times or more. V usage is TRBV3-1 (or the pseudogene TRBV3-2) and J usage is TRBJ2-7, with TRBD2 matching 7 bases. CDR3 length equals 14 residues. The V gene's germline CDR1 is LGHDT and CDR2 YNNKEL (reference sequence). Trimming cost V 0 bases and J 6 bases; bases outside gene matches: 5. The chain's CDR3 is CASSQEKGRGEQYF. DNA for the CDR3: TGTGCCAGCAGCCAAGAAAAGGGGAGGGGCGAGCAGTACTTC.

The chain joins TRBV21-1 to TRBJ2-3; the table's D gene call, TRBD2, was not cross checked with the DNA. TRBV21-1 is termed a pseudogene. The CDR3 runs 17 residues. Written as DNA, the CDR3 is TGTGCCAGCAGCGAATCCCCCAATAGCGGGAGCACAGATACGCAGTATTTT. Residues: CASSESPNSGSTDTQYF.

As DNA, the CDR3 is TGTGCCATCAGGGGGACAGGGCTAGACGTGAGAGGCTACACCTTC. It encodes CAIRGTGLDVRGYTF. J is TRBJ1-2 and V is TRBV10-3, with 9 positions matching TRBD1. This CDR3 comprises 15 residues. CDR1 is ENHRY and CDR2 is SYGVKD in the germline V gene. Germline trimming cut 6 bases from V and 8 bases from J; bases unmatched to any gene: 13.

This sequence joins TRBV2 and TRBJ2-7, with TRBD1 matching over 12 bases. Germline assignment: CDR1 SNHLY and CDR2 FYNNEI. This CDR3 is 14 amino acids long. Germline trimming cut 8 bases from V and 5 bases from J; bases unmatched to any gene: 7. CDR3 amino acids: CASSKGQGAHEQYF. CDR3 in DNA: TGTGCCAGCTCCAAGGGACAGGGGGCCCACGAGCAGTACTTC.

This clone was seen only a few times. The CDR3 region has the DNA TGTGCTAGTGGGACAGATGCAACTAATGAAAAACTGTTTTTT. It yields the protein CASGTDATNEKLFF. This sequence joins TRBV12-5 and TRBJ1-4; D is perhaps TRBD1 (5 bases). CDR1 is LGHNT and CDR2 is FRNRAP in the germline V gene. This CDR3 has 14 amino acids. V was pared by 6 bases and J by 0 bases, with 8 bases between.

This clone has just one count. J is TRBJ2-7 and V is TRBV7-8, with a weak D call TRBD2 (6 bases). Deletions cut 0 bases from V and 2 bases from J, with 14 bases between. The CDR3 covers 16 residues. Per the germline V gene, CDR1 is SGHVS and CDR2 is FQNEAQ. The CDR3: CASSLAFGGGTYEQYF. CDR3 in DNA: TGTGCCAGCAGCTTAGCGTTCGGGGGTGGAACCTACGAGCAGTACTTC.

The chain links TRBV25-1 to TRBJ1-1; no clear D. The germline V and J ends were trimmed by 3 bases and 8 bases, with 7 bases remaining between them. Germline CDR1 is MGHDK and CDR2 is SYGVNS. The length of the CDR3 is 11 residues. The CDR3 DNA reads TGTGCCAGCAGTGATCTCAGGGAAGCTTTCTTT. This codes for CASSDLREAFF. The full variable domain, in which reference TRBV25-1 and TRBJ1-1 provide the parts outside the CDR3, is EADIYQTPRYLVIGTGKKITLECSQTMGHDKMYWYQQDPGMELHLIHYSYGVNSTEKGDLSSESTVSRIRTEHFPLTLESARPSHTSQYLCASSDLREAFFGQGTRLTVV.